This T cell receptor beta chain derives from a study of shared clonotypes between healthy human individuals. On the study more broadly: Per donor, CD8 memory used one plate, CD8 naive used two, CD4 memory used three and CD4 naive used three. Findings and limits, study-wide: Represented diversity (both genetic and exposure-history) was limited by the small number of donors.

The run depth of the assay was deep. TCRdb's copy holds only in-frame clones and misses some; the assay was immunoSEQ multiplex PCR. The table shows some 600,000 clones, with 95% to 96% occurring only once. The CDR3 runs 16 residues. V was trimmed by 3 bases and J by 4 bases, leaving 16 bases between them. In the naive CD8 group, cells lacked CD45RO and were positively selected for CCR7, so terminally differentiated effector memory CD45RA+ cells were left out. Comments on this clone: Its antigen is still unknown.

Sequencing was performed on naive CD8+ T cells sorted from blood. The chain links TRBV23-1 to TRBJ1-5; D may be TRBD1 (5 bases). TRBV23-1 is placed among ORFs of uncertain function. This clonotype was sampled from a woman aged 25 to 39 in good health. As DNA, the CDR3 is TGCGCCAGCAGTCAGCCGAGACGGGGGGATAATCAGCCCCAGCATTTT. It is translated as CASSQPRRGDNQPQHF.